This T cell receptor beta chain is from a study of shared clonotypes between healthy human individuals. In the case of this clone: No antigen is known for it.

The germline V gene encodes CDR1 WSHSY and CDR2 SAAADI. The V and J ends lost 4 bases and 8 bases, in that order; junction bases with no gene match: 9. The CDR3 covers 15 residues. Deep level was the assay's run setting. TCRdb's table, derived via immunoSEQ multiplex PCR, lists solely in-frame clones and lacks some. Among millions of clones listed, about 92% were seen once. Study-level findings and limits: Having only a few donors restricted how much genetic and exposure-history diversity was captured. Sorted-subset sequencing, rarefaction showed, was incomplete despite large depth.

V and J are TRBV10-2 and TRBJ2-1; 9 nucleotides agree with TRBD1. Sequencing was carried out using naive CD4+ T cells sorted from blood. Subset here: CD45RA+ positively selected. This receptor was obtained from a man between 18 and 35 years old in good health. The DNA of the CDR3 is TGCGCCAGCAGTGGAGTGGACAGGGGAAATGATGAGCAGTTCTTC. Its protein is CASSGVDRGNDEQFF.